These 29 T cell receptor beta chains came from one sample sequenced in a study of blood T cell repertoires in COVID-19. Assay: immunoSEQ multiplex PCR; the TCRdb copy retains only in-frame clones and omits some. The repertoire holds 250,000 or so clones, with 91% as singletons. The sequenced sample consisted of PBMCs or T cells enriched from blood (not recorded which). The source of these receptors is a human donor in a cohort exposed to, infected with or recovered from COVID-19 (not recorded which). The donor label of this sample is uncertain.

The J gene is TRBJ1-5, the V gene TRBV30, with 10 bases fitting TRBD1. From germline, CDR1 is GTSNPN and CDR2 SVGIG (reference sequence). V dropped 0 bases and J dropped 5; count of bases not matched to a gene: 1. This CDR3 is 14 amino acids long. The CDR3 nucleotides are TGTGCCTGGAGTGTCGGACAGGGGGATCAGCCCCAGCATTTT. The encoded protein is CAWSVGQGDQPQHF. Using reference TRBV30 and TRBJ1-5 for the parts outside the CDR3, the full variable domain is SQTIHQWPATLVQPVGSPLSLECTVEGTSNPNLYWYRQAAGRGLQLLFYSVGIGQISSEVPQNLSASRPQDRQFILSSKKLLLSDSGFYLCAWSVGQGDQPQHFGDGTRLSIL.

This clone has just one count. The chain employs TRBV7-2 and TRBJ2-5; perhaps TRBD1 as D (5 bases). This CDR3 has 16 amino acids. Looked up from germline, CDR1 is SGHTA and CDR2 is FQGNSA. V lost 2 bases and J lost 5, with 18 bases in between. The CDR3 is CASSLLLGQGGETQYF. As DNA, the CDR3 is TGTGCCAGCAGCTTACTCCTGGGGCAGGGTGGGGAGACCCAGTACTTC.

This clone was recorded once. The V call is TRBV6-2 or TRBV6-3, the J call TRBJ2-5; TRBD2 is a possible D gene (7 bases). V lost 2 bases, J lost 5 bases, and 27 bases lay in between. CDR3 size: 19 residues. Germline lookup yields CDR1 MNHEY and CDR2 SVGEGT. CDR3 in amino acids: CASSYPGLGGGPDWETQYF. CDR3 nucleotides: TGTGCCAGCAGTTACCCCGGTTTAGGGGGGGGGCCCGATTGGGAGACCCAGTACTTC.

The rearrangement uses TRBV9 and TRBJ1-3, with D tentatively TRBD1 (5 bases). V was pared by 0 bases and J by 0 bases, with 7 bases between. CDR1 SGDLS and CDR2 YYNGEE come from the germline V gene. This CDR3 is 15 amino acids long. This CDR3 reads CASSVDTGSGNTIYF. The CDR3 DNA reads as TGTGCCAGCAGCGTAGACACAGGCTCTGGAAACACCATATATTTT.

The chain employs TRBV10-3 and TRBJ2-1; 12 positions agree with TRBD2. The CDR3 has 16 amino acids. V was pared by 0 bases and J by 10 bases, with 7 bases of the junction left unmatched. Germline V gene lookup returns CDR1 ENHRY and CDR2 SYGVKD. CDR3 bases: TGTGCCATCAGTGAGTCTTCTAGCGGGGGGGCGGAGGAGCAGTTCTTC. Amino acid sequence: CAISESSSGGAEEQFF.

The chain employs TRBV25-1 and TRBJ1-4; tentative D call: TRBD1 (5 bases). This CDR3 has 13 amino acids. Per the germline V gene, CDR1 is MGHDK and CDR2 is SYGVNS. V dropped 2 bases and J dropped 8 bases, with 9 bases sitting between them. The CDR3 DNA is TGTGCCAGCAGTGAAAGGGGTGAGGAAAAACTGTTTTTT. Amino acid sequence: CASSERGEEKLFF. Full variable domain (missing parts from reference TRBV25-1 and TRBJ1-4): EADIYQTPRYLVIGTGKKITLECSQTMGHDKMYWYQQDPGMELHLIHYSYGVNSTEKGDLSSESTVSRIRTEHFPLTLESARPSHTSQYLCASSERGEEKLFFGSGTQLSVL.

This clone turned up a few times. The chain employs TRBV3-1 (or the pseudogene TRBV3-2) and TRBJ2-5, with D tentatively TRBD2 (7 bases). The CDR3 consists of 17 residues. Trimming cost V 1 base and J 4 bases, with 19 bases left between them. CDR1 is LGHDT, CDR2 YNNKEL, per germline (reference sequence). The CDR3 region has the DNA TGTGCCAGCAGCCAAGTGGTTATTGGGGGGGGCCTAGAGACCCAGTACTTC. Amino acid sequence: CASSQVVIGGGLETQYF.

V gene TRBV7-9 combines with J gene TRBJ1-5, with D possibly matching TRBD1 (5 bases). The CDR3 is made up of 14 amino acids. Germline CDR1 is SEHNR and CDR2 is FQNEAQ (reference sequence). V dropped 2 bases and J dropped 7 bases, with 12 bases sitting between them. The CDR3 spells CASSLKGVGQPQHF. The CDR3, as DNA: TGTGCCAGCAGCTTAAAAGGGGTGGGCCAGCCCCAGCATTTT. The full variable domain, its missing parts supplied by reference TRBV7-9 and TRBJ1-5, is DTGVSQNPRHKITKRGQNVTFRCDPISEHNRLYWYRQTLGQGPEFLTYFQNEAQLEKSRLLSDRFSAERPKGSFSTLEIQRTEQGDSAMYLCASSLKGVGQPQHFGDGTRLSIL.

CDR3 in DNA: TGTGCCAGCAGCTTAATGCAGCGGGGCACAGATACGCAGTATTTT. Amino acids: CASSLMQRGTDTQYF. V gene TRBV7-3 combines with J gene TRBJ2-3, with a possible D match to TRBD2 (6 bases). The CDR3 contains 15 residues. Trimming cost V 1 base and J 1 base, with 9 bases left between them. Germline lookup yields CDR1 SGHTA and CDR2 FQGTGA.

This clone was observed a few times. The V gene is TRBV4-1, the J gene TRBJ2-5; maybe TRBD1 (5 bases). Germline CDR1 MGHRA, CDR2 YSYEKL. Trimming stripped 5 bases from V and 1 base from J, with 8 bases between. This CDR3 region has 13 residues. In nucleotides, the CDR3 is TGCGCCAGCAGCGCGACAGTCCAAGAGACCCAGTACTTC. This encodes CASSATVQETQYF.

This chain links TRBV5-1 with TRBJ1-3, with D possibly matching TRBD1 (5 bases). Germline CDR1 is SGHRS and CDR2 is YFSETQ. The ends were cut back, 4 bases at V and 0 bases at J, with 8 bases in the middle. The CDR3 contains 14 residues. CDR3 residues: CASSRDSSGNTIYF. CDR3 in DNA: TGCGCCAGCAGCCGCGACAGCTCTGGAAACACCATATATTTT.

The genes are TRBV6-5 and TRBJ1-1, with TRBD1 identical over 8 bases. Germline trimming cut 7 bases from V and 4 bases from J; bases unmatched to any gene: 8. The CDR3 length is 14 residues. Germline-derived CDR1 and CDR2 are MNHEY and SVGAGI. The CDR3 region has the DNA TGTGCCAGCACCCCAACCGACAGGGGCACTGAAGCTTTCTTT. Protein sequence: CASTPTDRGTEAFF.

V and J are TRBV10-3 and TRBJ1-1; weak D call: TRBD1 (6 bases). V was cut by 0 bases and J by 10 bases, with 15 bases left in between. Germline CDR1 is ENHRY and CDR2 is SYGVKD. CDR3 length: 14 amino acids. The chain's CDR3 is CAISESTGGRLAFF. CDR3 nucleotide sequence: TGTGCCATCAGTGAGTCGACCGGGGGGCGTTTAGCTTTCTTT.

The chain combines TRBV10-3 with TRBJ1-2; the D gene is possibly TRBD1 (6 bases). Trimming took 3 bases from V and 6 from J, leaving 14 bases between them. Germline V lookup: CDR1 ENHRY, CDR2 SYGVKD. This CDR3 region has 14 residues. The CDR3 bases are TGTGCCATCAGTGAAAGCGGGGGCGAGGATGGCTACACCTTC. Residues: CAISESGGEDGYTF.

A few counts support this clone. The chain couples TRBV2 to TRBJ2-1, with a tentative D call TRBD1 (6 bases). Trimming removed 8 bases at V and 6 bases at J, with 14 bases between. This CDR3 spans 13 amino acids. Germline CDR1 and CDR2: SNHLY and FYNNEI. CDR3 residues: CASGQNALNEQFF. The CDR3 bases are TGTGCCAGCGGACAGAACGCTCTCAATGAGCAGTTCTTC.

The chain uses TRBV7-9 and TRBJ2-5, with 7 bases that match TRBD2. The CDR3 runs 13 residues. In germline, CDR1 is SEHNR, CDR2 FQNEAQ (reference sequence). J gave up 5 bases and V 5 bases, and 5 bases lay outside the gene matches. CDR3 sequence: CASSRGGEETQYF. The CDR3 DNA is TGTGCCAGCAGCCGGGGAGGGGAGGAGACCCAGTACTTC.

This chain joins TRBV2 and TRBJ2-1, with TRBD2 matching 9 bases. The CDR3 spans 18 residues. The germline V gene has CDR1 SNHLY and CDR2 FYNNEI. V trimming: 3 bases; J trimming: 3 bases; junction bases outside the gene matches: 12. CDR3 bases: TGTGCCAGCAGTGATAGGAGGACTAGCGTCTTCCACTACAATGAGCAGTTCTTC. Translating gives CASSDRRTSVFHYNEQFF.

The chain employs TRBV7-8 and TRBJ1-6; 7 nucleotides align to TRBD1. V was clipped by 4 bases and J by 10 bases; unmatched bases: 16. The CDR3 sequence is 17 residues long. CDR1 is SGHVS, CDR2 FQNEAQ, per germline. This chain's CDR3 is CASSSNRNRGRGSPLHF. The CDR3, as DNA: TGTGCCAGCAGCTCGAACCGAAACAGGGGACGCGGGTCACCCCTCCACTTT.

CDR3 sequence reads: CASSLGPGDTGELFF. The CDR3 DNA reads as TGTGCCAGCAGCTTAGGACCGGGGGACACCGGGGAGCTGTTTTTT. The rearrangement joins TRBV7-7 to TRBJ2-2; D perhaps matches TRBD2 (6 bases). The CDR3 runs to 15 residues. Trimming took 1 base from V and 3 from J, leaving 9 bases between them. Germline V CDR1 and CDR2: SSHAT, FNYEAQ (reference sequence). Filled out from reference TRBV7-7 and TRBJ2-2, the complete variable domain reads GAGVSQSPRYKVTKRGQDVTLRCDPISSHATLYWYQQALGQGPEFLTYFNYEAQPDKSGLPSDRFSAERPEGSISTLTIQRTEQRDSAMYRCASSLGPGDTGELFFGEGSRLTVL.

The chain couples TRBV18 to TRBJ1-1; possibly TRBD1 for D (5 bases). V was trimmed by 3 bases and J by 1 base, leaving 12 bases between them. The V gene's germline CDR1 is KGHSH and CDR2 LQKENI. This CDR3 contains 15 residues. The CDR3: CASSPLQERNTEAFF. The CDR3, as DNA: TGTGCCAGCTCACCTCTACAGGAACGGAACACTGAAGCTTTCTTT.

This clone was counted between two and nine times. The genes are TRBV6-5 and TRBJ1-4; D not resolved. CDR1 is MNHEY, CDR2 SVGAGI, per germline. This CDR3 contains 14 residues. Trimming removed 5 bases at V and 7 bases at J, with 14 bases between. CDR3 loop: CASSPTIRGEKLFF. Here the CDR3 DNA reads TGTGCCAGCAGTCCCACAATACGGGGTGAAAAACTGTTTTTT.

The chain links TRBV7-9 to TRBJ1-4; no clear D gene. The CDR3 consists of 16 residues. Germline CDR1 SEHNR, CDR2 FQNEAQ (reference sequence). V lost 4 bases and J lost 4, with 16 bases in between. This chain's CDR3 is CASSSSLGDGNEKLFF. The CDR3 bases are TGTGCCAGCAGCTCATCCCTAGGAGACGGTAATGAAAAACTGTTTTTT.

The chain employs TRBV18 and TRBJ2-7; TRBD2 matches 9 bases. The trim removed 3 bases at V and 4 bases at J, leaving 7 bases unmatched. Per germline, CDR1 KGHSH and CDR2 LQKENI. The CDR3 has 15 amino acids. The CDR3 spells CASSPSAGGQYEQYF. CDR3 nucleotide sequence: TGTGCCAGCTCACCTTCAGCGGGGGGACAATACGAGCAGTACTTC.

V is TRBV24-1 and J is TRBJ1-2, with TRBD1 matching 11 bases. In germline, CDR1 is KGHDR, CDR2 SFDVKD. The CDR3 covers 15 residues. Germline trimming cut 9 bases from V and 1 base from J; bases unmatched to any gene: 6. The DNA for the CDR3 is TGTGCCACCGGGGACGGGACAGGGGGTAACTATGGCTACACCTTC. Encoded protein: CATGDGTGGNYGYTF.

The chain combines TRBV12-3 or TRBV12-4 with TRBJ1-1; D is ambiguous. Trimming left V 2 bases short and J 11 bases short, with 12 bases between. This CDR3 has 12 residues. In DNA, the CDR3 is TGTGCCAGCAGTTTATTGCCCGTCGGGGCTTTCTTT. This gives the protein CASSLLPVGAFF.

This clone was detected once. J is TRBJ1-1 and V is TRBV19; D is unclear. CDR1 is LNHDA and CDR2 is SQIVND in the germline V gene (reference sequence). This CDR3 comprises 13 residues. Deletions cut 5 bases from V and 1 base from J, with 8 bases between. The chain's CDR3 is CASSQQTNTEAFF. The DNA for the CDR3 is TGTGCCAGTAGTCAACAGACGAACACTGAAGCTTTCTTT. Full variable domain (missing parts from reference TRBV19 and TRBJ1-1): DGGITQSPKYLFRKEGQNVTLSCEQNLNHDAMYWYRQDPGQGLRLIYYSQIVNDFQKGDIAEGYSVSREKKESFPLTVTSAQKNPTAFYLCASSQQTNTEAFFGQGTRLTVV.

The chain couples TRBV6-5 to TRBJ2-5, with D perhaps matching TRBD1 (5 bases). Per the germline V gene, CDR1 is MNHEY and CDR2 is SVGAGI. Between the trimmed V and J ends, which lost 6 bases and 1 base, there was a span of 9 bases. This CDR3 is built from 13 residues. The CDR3 loop is CASSQGLQETQYF. Here the CDR3 DNA reads TGTGCCAGCAGCCAGGGTCTCCAAGAGACCCAGTACTTC.

This clone showed up just a few times. The chain links TRBV29-1 to TRBJ2-7; possibly TRBD2 for D (6 bases). The CDR3 spans 16 residues. V dropped 0 bases and J dropped 3 bases, with 18 bases sitting between them. In germline, CDR1 is SQVTM, CDR2 ANQGSEA. CDR3 sequence: CSVEDSHWLGGYEQYF. DNA of the CDR3: TGCAGCGTTGAAGATAGCCATTGGCTGGGGGGCTACGAGCAGTACTTC.

The rearrangement uses TRBV5-8 and TRBJ2-2; D is uncertain. This CDR3 contains 15 residues. Per the germline V gene, CDR1 is SGHTS and CDR2 is YDEGEE. The V end lost 0 bases, the J end lost 1 base, and 7 bases lay between the germline ends. The CDR3 sequence: CASSLGLQNTGELFF. CDR3 DNA: TGTGCCAGCAGCTTGGGACTGCAGAACACCGGGGAGCTGTTTTTT.